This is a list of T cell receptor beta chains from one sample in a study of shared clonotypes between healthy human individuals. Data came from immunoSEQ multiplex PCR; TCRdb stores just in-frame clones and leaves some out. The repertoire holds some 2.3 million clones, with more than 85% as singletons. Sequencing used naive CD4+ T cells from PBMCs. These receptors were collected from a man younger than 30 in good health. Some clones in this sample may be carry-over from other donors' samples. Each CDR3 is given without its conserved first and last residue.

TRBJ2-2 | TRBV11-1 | ASSRGLGRADTGELF
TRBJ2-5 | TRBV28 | ASSFLGTNQETQY
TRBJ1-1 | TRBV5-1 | ASSYRGPDTEAF
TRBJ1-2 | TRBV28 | ASSPGTVYGYT
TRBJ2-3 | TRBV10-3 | AITLSGTDTQY
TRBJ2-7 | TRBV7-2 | ASSAGTSGTHEQY
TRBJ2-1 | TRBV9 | ASSVGASREQF
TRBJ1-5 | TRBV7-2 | ASSLAQSPQPQH
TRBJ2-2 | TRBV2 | ASSAQGAAGELF
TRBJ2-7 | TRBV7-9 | ASSLVDRRTYEQY
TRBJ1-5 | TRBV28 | ASSLYRQGIQPQH
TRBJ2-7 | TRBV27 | ASSPMRSSSYEQY
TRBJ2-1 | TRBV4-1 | ASSQEQAGTPYNEQF
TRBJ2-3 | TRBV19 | ASSTGGGSRLGGTDTQY
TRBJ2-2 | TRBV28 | ASRTSGTIGELF
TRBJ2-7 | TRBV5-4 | ASSSPPPLYEQY
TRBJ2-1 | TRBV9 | ASSAGQGGNEQF
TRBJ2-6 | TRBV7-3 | ASSSGQGLPANVLT
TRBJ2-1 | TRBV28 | ASTPRTSSYNEQF
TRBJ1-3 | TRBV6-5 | ASSYSIPRSGNTIY
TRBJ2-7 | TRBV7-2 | ASSLAISEAYEQY
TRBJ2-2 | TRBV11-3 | ASSGWAGGPGELF
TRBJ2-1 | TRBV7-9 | ASSLALGREYNEQF
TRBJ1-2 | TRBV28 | ASSFLFVAGYT
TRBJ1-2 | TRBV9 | ASSRRTGNYGYT
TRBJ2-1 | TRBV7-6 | ASSLGASGVGSYNEQF
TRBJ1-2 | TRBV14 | ASSLNVANYGYT
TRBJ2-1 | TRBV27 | ASSPDSLRQF
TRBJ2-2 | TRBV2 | ATDRGGTGELF
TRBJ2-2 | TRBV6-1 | ASSEYWGRGGELF
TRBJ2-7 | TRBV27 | ASSLRILAGGTPYEQY
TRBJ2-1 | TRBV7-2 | ASSVKFQRGTGNEQF
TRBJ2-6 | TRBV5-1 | ASSLIGGPGANVLT
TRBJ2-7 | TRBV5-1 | ASSPGTSGFSSYEQY
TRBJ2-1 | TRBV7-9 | ASSLIFGSSYNEQF
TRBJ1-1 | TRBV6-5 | ASSYQGWNTEAF
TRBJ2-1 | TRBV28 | ASSNANPSSGPPQF
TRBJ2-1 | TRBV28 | ASSSVAKF
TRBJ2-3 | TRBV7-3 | ASSLSSFTSGSTDTQY
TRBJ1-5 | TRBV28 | ASRDNRAVARSQPQH
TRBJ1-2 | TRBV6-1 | ASSESPGGYGYT
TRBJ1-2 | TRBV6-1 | ASSELGGNYGYT
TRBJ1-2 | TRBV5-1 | ASSLVAGPDYGYT
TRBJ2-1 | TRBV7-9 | ASSLERVMNEQF
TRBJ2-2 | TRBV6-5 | ASSPQGANTGELF
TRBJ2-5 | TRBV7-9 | ASSSGQRRETQY
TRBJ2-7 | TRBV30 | AWGASAGEQY
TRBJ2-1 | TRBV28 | ASSWTSGNEQF
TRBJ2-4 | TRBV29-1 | SVETRGIQY
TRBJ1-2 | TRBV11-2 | ASSFRQKLLYGYT